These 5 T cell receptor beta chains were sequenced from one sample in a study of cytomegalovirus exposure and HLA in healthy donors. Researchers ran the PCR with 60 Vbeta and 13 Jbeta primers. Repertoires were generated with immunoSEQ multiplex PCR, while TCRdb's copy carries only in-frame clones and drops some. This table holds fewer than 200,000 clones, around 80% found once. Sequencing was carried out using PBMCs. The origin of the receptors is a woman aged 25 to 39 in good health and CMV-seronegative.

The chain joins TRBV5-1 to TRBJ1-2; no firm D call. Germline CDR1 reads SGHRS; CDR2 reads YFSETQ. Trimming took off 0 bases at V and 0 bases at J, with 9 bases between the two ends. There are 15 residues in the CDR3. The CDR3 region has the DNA TGCGCCAGCAGCTTGGCTGGTCCAGCTAACTATGGCTACACCTTC. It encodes CASSLAGPANYGYTF.

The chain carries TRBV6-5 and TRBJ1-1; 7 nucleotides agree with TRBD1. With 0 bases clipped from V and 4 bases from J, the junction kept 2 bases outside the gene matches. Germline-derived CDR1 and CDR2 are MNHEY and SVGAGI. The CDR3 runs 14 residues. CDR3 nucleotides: TGTGCCAGCAGTTACTCGGACAGGAGCACTGAAGCTTTCTTT. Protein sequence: CASSYSDRSTEAFF.

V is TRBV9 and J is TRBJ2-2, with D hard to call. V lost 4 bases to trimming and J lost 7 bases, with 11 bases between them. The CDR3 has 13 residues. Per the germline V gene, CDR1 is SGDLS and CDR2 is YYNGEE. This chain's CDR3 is CASSPRWNGELFF. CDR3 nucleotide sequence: TGTGCCAGCAGCCCGAGGTGGAACGGGGAGCTGTTTTTT. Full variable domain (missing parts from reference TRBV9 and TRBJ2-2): DSGVTQTPKHLITATGQRVTLRCSPRSGDLSVYWYQQSLDQGLQFLIQYYNGEERAKGNILERFSAQQFPDLHSELNLSSLELGDSALYFCASSPRWNGELFFGEGSRLTVL.

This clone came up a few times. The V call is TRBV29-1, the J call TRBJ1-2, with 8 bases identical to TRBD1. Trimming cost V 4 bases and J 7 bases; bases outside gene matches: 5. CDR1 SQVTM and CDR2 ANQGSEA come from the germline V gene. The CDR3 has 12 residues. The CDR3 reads CSVGQGAGGYTF. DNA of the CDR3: TGCAGCGTTGGGCAGGGGGCCGGTGGCTACACCTTC.

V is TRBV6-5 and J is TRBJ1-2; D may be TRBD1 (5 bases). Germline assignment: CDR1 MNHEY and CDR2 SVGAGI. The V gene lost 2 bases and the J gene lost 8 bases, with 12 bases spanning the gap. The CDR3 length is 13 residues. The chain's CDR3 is CASSYGRDRGYTF. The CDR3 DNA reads TGTGCCAGCAGTTACGGCAGGGATAGAGGCTACACCTTC.